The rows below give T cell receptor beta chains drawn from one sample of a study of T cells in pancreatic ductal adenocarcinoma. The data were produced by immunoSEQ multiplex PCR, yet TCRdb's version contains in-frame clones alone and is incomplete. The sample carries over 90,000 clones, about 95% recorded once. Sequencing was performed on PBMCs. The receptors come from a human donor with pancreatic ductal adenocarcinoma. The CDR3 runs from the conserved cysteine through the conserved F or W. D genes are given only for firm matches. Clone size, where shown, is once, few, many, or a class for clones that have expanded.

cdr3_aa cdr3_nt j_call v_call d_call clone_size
CASSDPGDYSNQPQHF TGTGCCAGCAGTGACCCCGGGGATTATAGCAATCAGCCCCAGCATTTT TRBJ1-5 TRBV6-4 NA NA
CASSQESSSYNEQFF TGCGCCAGCAGCCAAGAGAGTAGCTCCTACAATGAGCAGTTCTTC TRBJ2-1 TRBV4-1 NA once
CASSMTGWNEQFF TGTGCCAGTAGTATGACAGGGTGGAATGAGCAGTTCTTC TRBJ2-1 TRBV19 TRBD1 NA
CASSLNLAGGPNEQFF TGTGCCAGCAGCTTAAATTTAGCGGGAGGGCCGAATGAGCAGTTCTTC TRBJ2-1 TRBV7-3 TRBD2 NA
CASSLGTSVSTDTQYF TGCGCCAGCAGCTTGGGGACTAGCGTGAGCACAGATACGCAGTATTTT TRBJ2-3 TRBV5-1 TRBD2 NA
CASSQRASGSALADTQYF TGCGCCAGCAGCCAAAGGGCTAGCGGGAGTGCTCTCGCAGATACGCAGTATTTT TRBJ2-3 TRBV4-3 TRBD2 NA
CASSLAGGNTEAFF TGTGCCAGCAGCTTAGCGGGGGGGAACACTGAAGCTTTCTTT TRBJ1-1 TRBV7-3 NA NA
CASSSGVWDQPQHF TGTGCCAGCAGCTCAGGGGTTTGGGACCAGCCCCAGCATTTT TRBJ1-5 TRBV5-6 NA once
CASSFRQDTDTQYF TGTGCCAGCAGCTTCCGCCAGGACACAGATACGCAGTATTTT TRBJ2-3 TRBV11-2 NA few
CASSLESGPAYNEQFF TGCGCCAGCAGCTTGGAGTCGGGTCCTGCATACAATGAGCAGTTCTTC TRBJ2-1 TRBV5-1 NA NA
CSADSGQGQPQHF TGCAGCGCCGATTCCGGACAGGGACAGCCCCAGCATTTT TRBJ1-5 TRBV29-1 TRBD1 NA
CASSVTSGQGETQYF TGTGCCAGCAGCGTGACTAGCGGCCAGGGAGAGACCCAGTACTTC TRBJ2-5 TRBV9 TRBD2 NA
CAGRRGKLFF TGTGCCGGGAGAAGGGGAAAACTGTTTTTT TRBJ1-4 TRBV30 NA NA
CASSSIAGGPWDTQYF TGTGCCAGCAGCTCCATAGCGGGAGGACCGTGGGATACGCAGTATTTT TRBJ2-3 TRBV7-9 TRBD2 NA
CASSEPSPSPHF TGTGCCAGCAGTGAACCGAGCCCGTCTCCCCACTTT TRBJ1-6 TRBV6-1 NA NA
CASSRGYTGELFF TGTGCCAGCAGCAGGGGCTACACCGGGGAGCTGTTTTTT TRBJ2-2 TRBV11-2 NA once
CASRTALSSYEQYF TGTGCCAGCAGGACAGCCTTGAGCTCCTACGAGCAGTACTTC TRBJ2-7 TRBV6-1 NA once
CASSPRDKYEQYF TGTGCCAGCAGCCCCCGGGACAAGTACGAGCAGTACTTC TRBJ2-7 TRBV5-4 NA NA
CATNGNTDTQYF TGTGCCACCAACGGGAACACAGATACGCAGTATTTT TRBJ2-3 TRBV15 NA NA
CASRPIGREDNQPQHF TGTGCCAGCAGGCCGATAGGCAGGGAGGACAATCAGCCCCAGCATTTT TRBJ1-5 TRBV6-6 NA NA
CASSLVPGDGYTF TGTGCCAGCAGCTTGGTCCCAGGCGATGGCTACACCTTC TRBJ1-2 TRBV5-4 NA NA
CASSVTGGSYEQYF TGTGCCAGCAGTGTAACAGGGGGGTCCTACGAGCAGTACTTC TRBJ2-7 TRBV25-1 TRBD1 NA
CASSATGGAGETQYF TGTGCCAGCAGTGCGACAGGGGGCGCGGGAGAGACCCAGTACTTC TRBJ2-5 TRBV11-2 TRBD1 once
CAWNTHPSGTGRRDTQYF TGTGCCTGGAATACCCATCCTAGCGGGACCGGCCGGCGAGATACGCAGTATTTT TRBJ2-3 TRBV30 TRBD2 NA
CASSDDRGSYGYTF TGTGCCAGCAGCGATGACAGGGGAAGCTATGGCTACACCTTC TRBJ1-2 TRBV6-5 TRBD1 NA
CASRRTGGASEAFF TGTGCCAGTAGGCGGACAGGGGGCGCGTCTGAAGCTTTCTTT TRBJ1-1 TRBV19 TRBD1 NA